This T cell receptor beta chain was documented in a study of CD8 T cells in Susac syndrome (dated by TCRdb to between 2017 and 2020). The study in broad terms: Repertoire sequencing was used to test whether CD8+ T cell activation and differentiation in Susac syndrome was antigen driven.

Peripheral blood CD8+ and CD4+ T cells from healthy donors, Susac syndrome patients and multiple sclerosis patients were profiled using high-throughput TCR beta sequencing. The multiple sclerosis controls were treatment-naive patients whose relapsing-remitting disease, either stable or active, fulfilled the revised McDonald criteria. Bulk CD8+ and CD4+ T cells were purified by magnetic negative isolation, while CD8+ TEMRA cells were enriched using FACS. Blood was collected in EDTA tubes and processed within 24 hours, with PBMCs isolated through density gradient centrifugation. PBMCs intended for TCR sequencing were cryopreserved in liquid nitrogen and were subsequently thawed in a 37 degrees C water bath. The sorted or isolated CD4+, CD8+ and CD8+ TEMRA cells reached a purity of at least 90%. RNA was extracted using the RNeasy kit, and roughly 0.5 to 1 ug of the RNA was reverse transcribed with random hexamers. The immunoSEQ multiplex PCR assay, covering 54 Vbeta and 13 Jbeta segments, was used to amplify TCR beta CDR3 regions. Bias from PCR amplification was corrected by using a synthetic template baseline for primer optimization and for computational correction. The authors processed their data as follows. Reads were assigned to V, D and J genes according to IMGT and analyzed in immunoSEQ Analyzer, with only productive sequences retained. Clonality was computed as one minus Shannon entropy normalized by log2 of the number of productive unique sequences. Public and private clones were assessed among the 100 most prevalent clones of each patient and control. Susac-specific clones were defined as absent from healthy and MS cohorts, over a thousand published viral clones and other ImmuneACCESS disease sequences. Using fastp at Q25 and MiXCR, TCRdb reprocessed the public reads and kept productive beta chains. Rows with a matching CDR3 protein are joined into one entry that keeps the most common DNA and genes. TCRdb's processing, not the authors', yielded these V and J calls. The sample profile shows 150,000 to 200,000 distinct CDR3 sequences; 85% to 95% of them were found once. Around 0.09% of the sample belongs to the ten largest clones.

V sheds 6 bases and J sheds 3 bases, leaving 11 bases between their ends. The CDR3 starts with the cysteine, ends with the phenylalanine, and has 14 residues. Here the CDR3 DNA is all that survives: 42 bases in frame from base 1. CDR1 and CDR2 are drawn from the germline V gene: MNHNS, SASEGT. The full study reports these points: The study acknowledged that relatively few individuals were included in the TCR sequencing and HLA analysis.

Details on this clonotype: Its target antigen remains unknown. No base quality information exists; no much larger clone differs at one position.

The sample was CD4+ T cells from PBMCs. The rearrangement combines TRBV6-1 with TRBJ2-2, with the D call tentatively TRBD1 or TRBD2, each fitting 5 bases. The source is a human donor with multiple sclerosis. The sequenced DNA: TGTGCCAGCAGGAAGGGACCTGACACCGGGGAGCTGTTTTTT. Its translation reads: CASRKGPDTGELFF.